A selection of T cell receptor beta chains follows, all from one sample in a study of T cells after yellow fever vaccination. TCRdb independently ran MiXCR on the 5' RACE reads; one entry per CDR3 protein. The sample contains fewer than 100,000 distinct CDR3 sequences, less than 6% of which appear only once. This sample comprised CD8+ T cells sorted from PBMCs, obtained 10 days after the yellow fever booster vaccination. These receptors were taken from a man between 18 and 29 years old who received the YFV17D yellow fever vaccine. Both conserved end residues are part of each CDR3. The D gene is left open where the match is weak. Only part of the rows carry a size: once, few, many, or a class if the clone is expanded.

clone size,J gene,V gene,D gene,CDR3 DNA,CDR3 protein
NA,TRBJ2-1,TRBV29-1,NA,TGCAGCGTTGAGAGCTCCAGGGAAACGGATGAGCAGTTCTTC,CSVESSRETDEQFF
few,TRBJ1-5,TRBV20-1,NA,TGCAGTGCTAGAGGCGCAGAACGCAATCAGCCCCAGCATTTT,CSARGAERNQPQHF
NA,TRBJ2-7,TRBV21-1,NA,TGTGCCAGCACCAGGTGGACAAGTCTCTACGAGCAGTACTTC,CASTRWTSLYEQYF
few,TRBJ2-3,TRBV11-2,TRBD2,TGTGCCAGCAGCTCCCCGCTCCACTTTAGCGGGGGAGCAGATACGCAGTATTTT,CASSSPLHFSGGADTQYF
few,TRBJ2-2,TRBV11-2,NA,TGTGCCAGCAGCCAATCGGGACATCCGAACACCGGGGAGCTGTTTTTT,CASSQSGHPNTGELFF
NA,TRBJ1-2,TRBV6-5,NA,TGTGCCAGCAGTAGGACTGAGTATGGCTACACCTTC,CASSRTEYGYTF
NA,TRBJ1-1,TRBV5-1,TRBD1,TGCGCCAGCAGCCCGGAACAGGGGGTACGGCCGATGAACACTGAAGCTTTCTTT,CASSPEQGVRPMNTEAFF
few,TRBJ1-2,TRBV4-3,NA,TGCGCCAGCAGCCAAGAACAGGGCGACTATGGCTACACCTTC,CASSQEQGDYGYTF
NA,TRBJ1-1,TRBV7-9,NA,TGTGCCAGCAGCTTAGAGGGAGGCCTGCACACTGAAGCTTTCTTT,CASSLEGGLHTEAFF
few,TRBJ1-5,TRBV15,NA,TGTGCCACGAGAGACAGCCAAGATAGCAATCAGCCCCAGCATTTT,CATRDSQDSNQPQHF
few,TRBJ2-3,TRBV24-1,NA,TGTGCCACCAGTGATTTGGTGGGGGCCACAGATACGCAGTATTTT,CATSDLVGATDTQYF
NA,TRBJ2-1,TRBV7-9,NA,TGTGCCAGCCAAGGGATGGAGCAGTTCTTC,CASQGMEQFF
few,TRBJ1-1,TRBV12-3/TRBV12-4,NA,TGTGCCAGCAGTTTTCTTCCTACTGAAGCTTTCTTT,CASSFLPTEAFF
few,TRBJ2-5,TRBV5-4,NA,TGTGCCAGCAGCTGGGCCGACGAGCAGACCCAGTACTTC,CASSWADEQTQYF
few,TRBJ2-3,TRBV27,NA,TGTGCCAGCATGAGGCTAAGTGGGGCAGATACGCAGTATTTT,CASMRLSGADTQYF
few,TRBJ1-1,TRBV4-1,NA,TGCGCCAGCAGCCAAGAAGGCAGGGAGTATGAAGCTTTCTTT,CASSQEGREYEAFF
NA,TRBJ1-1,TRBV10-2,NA,TGCGCCAGCAGTGATAATTCTGAAGCTTTCTTT,CASSDNSEAFF